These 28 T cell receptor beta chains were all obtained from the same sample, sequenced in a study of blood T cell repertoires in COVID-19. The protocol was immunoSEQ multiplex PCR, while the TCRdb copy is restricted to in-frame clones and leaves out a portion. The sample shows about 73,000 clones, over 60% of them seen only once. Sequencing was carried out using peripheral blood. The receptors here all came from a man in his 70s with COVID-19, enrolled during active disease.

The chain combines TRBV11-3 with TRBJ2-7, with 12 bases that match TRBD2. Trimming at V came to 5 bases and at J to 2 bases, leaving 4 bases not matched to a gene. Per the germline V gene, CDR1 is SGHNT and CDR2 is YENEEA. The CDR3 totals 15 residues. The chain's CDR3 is CASSPGLAGTYEQYF. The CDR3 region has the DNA TGTGCCAGCAGCCCAGGACTAGCGGGGACCTACGAGCAGTACTTC.

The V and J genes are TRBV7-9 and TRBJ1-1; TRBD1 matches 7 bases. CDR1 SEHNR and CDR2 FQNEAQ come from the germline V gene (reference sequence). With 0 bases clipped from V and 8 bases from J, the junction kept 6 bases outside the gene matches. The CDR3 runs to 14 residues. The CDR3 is CASSLALDRSEAFF. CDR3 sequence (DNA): TGTGCCAGCAGCTTAGCCCTGGACAGGAGCGAAGCTTTCTTT.

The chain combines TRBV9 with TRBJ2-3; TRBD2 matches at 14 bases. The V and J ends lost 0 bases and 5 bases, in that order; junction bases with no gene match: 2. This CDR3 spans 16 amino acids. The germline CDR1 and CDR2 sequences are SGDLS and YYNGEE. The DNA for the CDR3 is TGTGCCAGCAGCGTAGTGGGGACTAGCGGGAGAGATACGCAGTATTTT. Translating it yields CASSVVGTSGRDTQYF.

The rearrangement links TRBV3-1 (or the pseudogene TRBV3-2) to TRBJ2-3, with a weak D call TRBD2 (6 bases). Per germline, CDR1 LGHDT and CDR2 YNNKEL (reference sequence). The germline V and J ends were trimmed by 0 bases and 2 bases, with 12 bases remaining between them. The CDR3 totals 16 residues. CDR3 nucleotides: TGTGCCAGCAGCCAAGAAGTTGGCGGGAACACAGATACGCAGTATTTT. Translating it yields CASSQEVGGNTDTQYF.

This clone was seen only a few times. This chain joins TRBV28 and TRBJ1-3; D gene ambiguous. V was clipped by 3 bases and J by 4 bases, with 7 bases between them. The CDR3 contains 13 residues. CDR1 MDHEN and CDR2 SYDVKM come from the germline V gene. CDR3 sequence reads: CASSFWQGNTIYF. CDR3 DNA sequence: TGTGCCAGCAGTTTCTGGCAGGGAAACACCATATATTTT.

The CDR3 nucleotides read TGTGCCAGCAGCCCTCCGGGGGTAGCCCATTCACCCCTCCACTTT. This encodes CASSPPGVAHSPLHF. This sequence joins TRBV7-2 and TRBJ1-6; TRBD1 is a possible D gene (5 bases). Per the germline V gene, CDR1 is SGHTA and CDR2 is FQGNSA. Trimming stripped 5 bases from V and 8 bases from J, with 16 bases between. This CDR3 contains 15 residues.

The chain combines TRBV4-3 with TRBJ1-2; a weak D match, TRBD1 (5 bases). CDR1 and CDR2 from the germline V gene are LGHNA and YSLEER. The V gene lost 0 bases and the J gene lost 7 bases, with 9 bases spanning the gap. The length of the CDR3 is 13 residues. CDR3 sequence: CASSQERGIGYTF. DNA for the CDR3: TGCGCCAGCAGCCAAGAGCGGGGGATTGGCTACACCTTC.

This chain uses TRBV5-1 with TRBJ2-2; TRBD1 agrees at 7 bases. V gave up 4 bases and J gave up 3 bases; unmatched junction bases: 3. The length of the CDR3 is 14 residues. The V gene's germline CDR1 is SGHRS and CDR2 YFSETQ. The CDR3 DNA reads TGCGCCAGCAGCCTCGACAGGGACACCGGGGAGCTGTTTTTT. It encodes CASSLDRDTGELFF. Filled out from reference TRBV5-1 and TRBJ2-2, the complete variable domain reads KAGVTQTPRYLIKTRGQQVTLSCSPISGHRSVSWYQQTPGQGLQFLFEYFSETQRNKGNFPGRFSGRQFSNSRSEMNVSTLELGDSALYLCASSLDRDTGELFFGEGSRLTVL.

The CDR3 loop reads CASSQEAGNSYNEQFF. In DNA, the CDR3 is TGTGCCAGCAGCCAAGAGGCGGGGAACTCCTACAATGAGCAGTTCTTC. This chain links TRBV4-2 with TRBJ2-1; tentative D call: TRBD2 (6 bases). Germline assignment: CDR1 LGHNA and CDR2 YNFKEQ. V lost 0 bases and J 0 bases, leaving 9 bases between the germline ends. This CDR3 is 16 amino acids long.

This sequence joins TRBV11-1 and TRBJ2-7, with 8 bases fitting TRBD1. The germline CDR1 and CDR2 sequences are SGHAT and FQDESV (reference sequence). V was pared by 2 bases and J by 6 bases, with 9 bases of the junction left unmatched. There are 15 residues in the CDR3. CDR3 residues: CASSLTGQGAVEQYF. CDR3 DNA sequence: TGTGCCAGCAGCTTAACGGGGCAGGGGGCTGTCGAGCAGTACTTC. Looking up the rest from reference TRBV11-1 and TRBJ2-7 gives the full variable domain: EAEVAQSPRYKITEKSQAVAFWCDPISGHATLYWYRQILGQGPELLVQFQDESVVDDSQLPKDRFSAERLKGVDSTLKIQPAELGDSAMYLCASSLTGQGAVEQYFGPGTRLTVT.

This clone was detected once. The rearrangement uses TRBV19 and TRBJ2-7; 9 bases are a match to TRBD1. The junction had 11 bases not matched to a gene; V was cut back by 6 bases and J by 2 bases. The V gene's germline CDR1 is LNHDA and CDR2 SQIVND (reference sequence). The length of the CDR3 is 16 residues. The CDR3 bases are TGTGCCAGTAGCTTTACAGGGGGCTGGGGTACCTACGAGCAGTACTTC. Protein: CASSFTGGWGTYEQYF.

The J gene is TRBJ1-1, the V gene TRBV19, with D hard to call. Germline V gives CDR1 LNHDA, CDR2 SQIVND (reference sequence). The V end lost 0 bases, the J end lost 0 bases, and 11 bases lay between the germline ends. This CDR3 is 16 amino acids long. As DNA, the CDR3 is TGTGCCAGTAGTATAGAACCCCAGAACATGAACACTGAAGCTTTCTTT. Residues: CASSIEPQNMNTEAFF.

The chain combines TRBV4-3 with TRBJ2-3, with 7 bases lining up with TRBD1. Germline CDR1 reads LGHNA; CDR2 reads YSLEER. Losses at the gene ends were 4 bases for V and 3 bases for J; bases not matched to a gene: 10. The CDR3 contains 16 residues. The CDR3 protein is CASSRRQGRLTDTQYF. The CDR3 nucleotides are TGCGCCAGCAGCCGAAGACAGGGCAGGTTAACAGATACGCAGTATTTT.

The CDR3 nucleotides are TGTGCCAGCAGTTACCGGACGGGACAGGGGAATGATGGCTACACCTTC. Its protein is CASSYRTGQGNDGYTF. The V and J genes are TRBV6-5 and TRBJ1-2, with 10 nucleotides matching TRBD1. Germline-derived CDR1 and CDR2 are MNHEY and SVGAGI. The CDR3 is 16 residues long. Unmatched junction bases numbered 9, after V lost 2 bases and J lost 6 bases.

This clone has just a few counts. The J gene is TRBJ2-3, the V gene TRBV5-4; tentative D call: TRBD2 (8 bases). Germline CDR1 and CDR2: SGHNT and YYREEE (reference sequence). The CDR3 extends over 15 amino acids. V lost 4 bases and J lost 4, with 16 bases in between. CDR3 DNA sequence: TGTGCCAGCAGCCGGGGGGGACAGACCGCAGATACGCAGTATTTT. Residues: CASSRGGQTADTQYF.

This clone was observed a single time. The CDR3 loop is CASSSQGGWTDTQYF. CDR3 coding DNA: TGTGCCAGCAGCTCACAGGGGGGTTGGACAGATACGCAGTATTTT. The chain carries TRBV7-3 and TRBJ2-3; 8 bases map to TRBD1. Per germline, CDR1 SGHTA and CDR2 FQGTGA. J gave up 3 bases and V 4 bases, and 6 bases lay outside the gene matches. There are 15 residues in the CDR3. The full variable domain, rest sourced from reference TRBV7-3 and TRBJ2-3, is GAGVSQTPSNKVTEKGKYVELRCDPISGHTALYWYRQSLGQGPEFLIYFQGTGAADDSGLPNDRFFAVRPEGSVSTLKIQRTERGDSAVYLCASSSQGGWTDTQYFGPGTRLTVL.

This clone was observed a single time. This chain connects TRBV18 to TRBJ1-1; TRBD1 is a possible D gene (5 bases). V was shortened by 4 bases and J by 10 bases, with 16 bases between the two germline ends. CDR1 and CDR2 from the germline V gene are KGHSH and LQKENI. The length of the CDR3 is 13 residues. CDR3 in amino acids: CASSLGTSRGAFF. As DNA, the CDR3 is TGTGCCAGCTCACTTGGGACTTCAAGAGGAGCTTTCTTT.

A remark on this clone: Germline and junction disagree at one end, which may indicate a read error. The CDR3 spells CASSIPGQGDQPQHF. CDR3 in DNA: TGTGCCAGCAGTATCCCGGGACAGGGGGATCAACCCCAGCATTTT. The chain links TRBV28 to TRBJ1-5; TRBD1 aligns across 11 bases. The CDR3 has 15 residues. CDR1 is MDHEN, CDR2 SYDVKM, per germline.

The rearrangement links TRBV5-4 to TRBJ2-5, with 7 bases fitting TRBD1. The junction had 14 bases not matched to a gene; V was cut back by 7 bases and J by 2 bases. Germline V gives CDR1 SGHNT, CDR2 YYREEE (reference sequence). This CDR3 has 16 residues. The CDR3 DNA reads TGTGCCAGCTTTACGACACAGGGGTCGCCTCAAGAGACCCAGTACTTC. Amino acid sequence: CASFTTQGSPQETQYF.

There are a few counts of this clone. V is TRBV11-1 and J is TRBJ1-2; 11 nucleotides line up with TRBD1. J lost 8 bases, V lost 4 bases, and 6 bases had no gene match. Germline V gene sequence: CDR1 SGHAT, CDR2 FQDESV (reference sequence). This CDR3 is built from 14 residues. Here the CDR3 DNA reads TGTGCCAGCAGCTCCGAGGGACAGGGGGAAGGCTACACCTTC. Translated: CASSSEGQGEGYTF.

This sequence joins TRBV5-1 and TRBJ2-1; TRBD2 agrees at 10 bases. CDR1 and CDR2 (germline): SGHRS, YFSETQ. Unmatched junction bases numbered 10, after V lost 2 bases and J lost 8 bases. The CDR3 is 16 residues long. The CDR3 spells CASSFGSSGSWDEQFF. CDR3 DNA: TGCGCCAGCAGCTTTGGTTCTAGCGGGAGTTGGGATGAGCAGTTCTTC.

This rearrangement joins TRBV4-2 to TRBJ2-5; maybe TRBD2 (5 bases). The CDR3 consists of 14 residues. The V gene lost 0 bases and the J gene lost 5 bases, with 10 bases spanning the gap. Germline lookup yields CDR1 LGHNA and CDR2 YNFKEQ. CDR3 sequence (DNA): TGTGCCAGCAGCCAAGATAAATGGAGGGAGACCCAGTACTTC. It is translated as CASSQDKWRETQYF.

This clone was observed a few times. In DNA form, the CDR3 reads TGCGCCAGCAGTCATCTAGGGACAAGTTTGATCGGCTACACCTTC. Translated: CASSHLGTSLIGYTF. This sequence joins TRBV23-1 and TRBJ1-2; D perhaps matches TRBD1 (6 bases). TRBV23-1 qualifies as an ORF whose function is uncertain. This CDR3 has 15 amino acids. V dropped 3 bases and J dropped 8 bases, with 19 bases sitting between them.

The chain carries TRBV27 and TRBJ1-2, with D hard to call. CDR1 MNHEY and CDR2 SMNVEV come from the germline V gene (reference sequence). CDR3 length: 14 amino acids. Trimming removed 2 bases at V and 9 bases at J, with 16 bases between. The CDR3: CASSLGGAGISYTF. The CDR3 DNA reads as TGTGCCAGCAGTTTAGGAGGCGCCGGGATTAGCTACACCTTC.

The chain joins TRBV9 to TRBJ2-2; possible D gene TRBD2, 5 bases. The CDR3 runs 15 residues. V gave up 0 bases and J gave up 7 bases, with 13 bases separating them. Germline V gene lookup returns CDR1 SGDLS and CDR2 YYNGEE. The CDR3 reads CASSVARLSGGELFF. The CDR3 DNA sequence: TGTGCCAGCAGCGTAGCTCGACTATCTGGCGGGGAGCTGTTTTTT.

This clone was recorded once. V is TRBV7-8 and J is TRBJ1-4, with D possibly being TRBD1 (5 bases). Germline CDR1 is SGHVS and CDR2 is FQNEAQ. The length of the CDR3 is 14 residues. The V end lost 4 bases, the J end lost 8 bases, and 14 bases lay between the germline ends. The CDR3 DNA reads TGTGCCAGCAGCTGGGGACGGGGAGGGGAAAAACTGTTTTTT. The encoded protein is CASSWGRGGEKLFF.

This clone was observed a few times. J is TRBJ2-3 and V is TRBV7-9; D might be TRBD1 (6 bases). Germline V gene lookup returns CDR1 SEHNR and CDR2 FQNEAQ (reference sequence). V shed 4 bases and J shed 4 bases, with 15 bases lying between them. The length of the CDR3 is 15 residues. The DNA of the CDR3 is TGTGCCAGCAGCTACGGTACAGGGATCGCAGATACGCAGTATTTT. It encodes CASSYGTGIADTQYF.

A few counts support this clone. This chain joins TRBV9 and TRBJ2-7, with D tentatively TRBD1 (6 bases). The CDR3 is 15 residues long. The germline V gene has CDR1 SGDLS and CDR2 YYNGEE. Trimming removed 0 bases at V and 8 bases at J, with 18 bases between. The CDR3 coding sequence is TGTGCCAGCAGCGTAGAAGGGACATCCAGAGTCAAGCAGTACTTC. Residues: CASSVEGTSRVKQYF. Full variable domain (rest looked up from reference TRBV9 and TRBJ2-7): DSGVTQTPKHLITATGQRVTLRCSPRSGDLSVYWYQQSLDQGLQFLIQYYNGEERAKGNILERFSAQQFPDLHSELNLSSLELGDSALYFCASSVEGTSRVKQYFGPGTRLTVT.